The 9 T cell receptor beta chains below come from one sample, sequenced in a study of cytomegalovirus exposure and HLA in healthy donors. A multiplex PCR was run with 60 Vbeta primers and 13 Jbeta primers. Clones were sequenced by immunoSEQ multiplex PCR, and TCRdb holds only the in-frame ones, with some missing. The sample records roughly 150,000 clones, roughly 80% being singletons. The sample comprised PBMCs. Receptors originate from a male donor in good health and CMV-seropositive.

This clone showed up just a few times. The chain couples TRBV28 to TRBJ2-7; 9 nucleotides line up with TRBD2. The CDR3 contains 15 residues. From germline, CDR1 is MDHEN and CDR2 SYDVKM. The V and J ends lost 2 bases and 2 bases, in that order; junction bases with no gene match: 4. For the CDR3, the DNA is TGTGCCAGCAGTTTAGCGACTAGCGGTACCTACGAGCAGTACTTC. The encoded protein is CASSLATSGTYEQYF.

The sample holds a few counts of this clone. The chain uses TRBV21-1 and TRBJ2-1; the table's D call, TRBD2, has no DNA check behind it. TRBV21-1 is a listed pseudogene. This CDR3 has 15 residues. CDR3 nucleotide sequence: TGTGCCAGCAGCAAAGAAGCGGGGGCGGCGAATGAGCAGTTCTTC. Translating gives CASSKEAGAANEQFF.

This clone appeared a single time. V is TRBV5-1 and J is TRBJ1-1, with TRBD1 identical over 7 bases. Per germline, CDR1 SGHRS and CDR2 YFSETQ. CDR3 length equals 14 residues. Trimming took 4 bases from V and 1 from J; bases not matched to a gene: 4. The CDR3 region is CASSAGTANTEAFF. CDR3 DNA: TGCGCCAGCAGCGCCGGGACAGCGAACACTGAAGCTTTCTTT. The variable domain in full, completed from reference TRBV5-1 and TRBJ1-1, reads KAGVTQTPRYLIKTRGQQVTLSCSPISGHRSVSWYQQTPGQGLQFLFEYFSETQRNKGNFPGRFSGRQFSNSRSEMNVSTLELGDSALYLCASSAGTANTEAFFGQGTRLTVV.

V is TRBV9 and J is TRBJ1-1; no reliable D call. From germline, CDR1 is SGDLS and CDR2 YYNGEE. Trimming cost V 0 bases and J 3 bases, with 9 bases left between them. The CDR3 has 14 residues. As DNA, the CDR3 is TGTGCCAGCAGCGTAGGGCTGGCGGACACTGAAGCTTTCTTT. This gives the protein CASSVGLADTEAFF.

The chain recombines TRBV30 with TRBJ2-7; 9 bases agree with TRBD2. In germline, CDR1 is GTSNPN, CDR2 SVGIG (reference sequence). CDR3 length equals 13 residues. The trim removed 3 bases at V and 6 bases at J, leaving 6 bases unmatched. For the CDR3, the DNA is TGTGCCTGGAGCCCTAGCGGGGACACCGAGCAGTACTTC. This codes for CAWSPSGDTEQYF.

Relative to its sample, this clone is medium-sized. The chain combines TRBV25-1 with TRBJ1-1; possible D gene TRBD1, 5 bases. CDR1 is MGHDK, CDR2 SYGVNS, per germline. Deletions cut 0 bases from V and 4 bases from J, with 9 bases between. The CDR3 totals 14 residues. The CDR3 DNA sequence: TGTGCCAGCAGTGAATATCGGGGGAGCACTGAAGCTTTCTTT. The encoded protein is CASSEYRGSTEAFF.

The CDR3 protein is CASSLRGGTEAFF. CDR3 DNA: TGTGCCAGCAGTCTACGGGGAGGGACTGAAGCTTTCTTT. The gene calls are TRBV6-5 and TRBJ1-1; no reliable D call. The length of the CDR3 is 13 residues. V was clipped by 5 bases and J by 5 bases, with 12 bases between them. Germline V lookup: CDR1 MNHEY, CDR2 SVGAGI.

The chain employs TRBV7-6 and TRBJ2-5, with TRBD2 matching 10 bases. With V trimmed by 4 bases and J by 3 bases, 11 bases remained unmatched. CDR1 and CDR2 (germline): SGHVS, FNYEAQ. The CDR3 runs 17 residues. CDR3 residues: CASSSSIRTSGKETQYF. The CDR3 DNA follows: TGTGCCAGCAGCTCCTCAATCCGGACTAGCGGTAAAGAGACCCAGTACTTC.

The chain couples TRBV6-5 to TRBJ2-1; unclear D gene. Germline V gene data show CDR1 as MNHEY and CDR2 as SVGAGI. With 5 bases removed from V and 8 bases from J, the gap between germline ends came to 10 bases. CDR3 size: 12 residues. The CDR3 sequence: CASSPLGYEQFF. CDR3 DNA sequence: TGTGCCAGCAGTCCCCTTGGCTATGAGCAGTTCTTC.